This is a list of T cell receptor beta chains from one sample in a study of shared T cell receptors in the human thymus. This table comes from immunoSEQ multiplex PCR, and its TCRdb copy is limited to in-frame clones, with some not included. The repertoire holds some 760,000 clones, with 80% to 90% as singletons. These data were also reused for a study on human thymus T cells.

The source material was thymocytes. All receptors derive from a girl less than two years old with a congenital heart defect. CDR3s include the opening cysteine and the closing phenylalanine or tryptophan. A D gene is named only where the DNA matches it firmly. Clone size is given for some rows only: seen once, a few or many times, or a class if the clone is expanded.

D gene: NA; J gene: TRBJ1-5; clone size: NA; V gene: TRBV30; CDR3 protein: CAWRESGIGNQPQHF; CDR3 DNA: TGTGCCTGGAGAGAGTCGGGGATTGGAAATCAGCCCCAGCATTTT
D gene: NA; J gene: TRBJ2-4; clone size: NA; V gene: TRBV28; CDR3 protein: CASRTTGPEAAKNIQYF; CDR3 DNA: TGTGCCAGCAGGACAACAGGGCCGGAGGCGGCCAAAAACATTCAGTACTTC
D gene: TRBD2; J gene: TRBJ2-1; clone size: NA; V gene: TRBV12-5; CDR3 protein: CASGLVLAGGLEQFF; CDR3 DNA: TGTGCTAGTGGTTTGGTATTAGCGGGGGGGCTTGAGCAGTTCTTC
D gene: NA; J gene: TRBJ2-7; clone size: NA; V gene: TRBV4-1; CDR3 protein: CASSQDRGFPYEQYF; CDR3 DNA: TGCGCCAGCAGCCAAGATCGGGGTTTCCCCTACGAGCAGTACTTC
D gene: TRBD1; J gene: TRBJ2-2; clone size: NA; V gene: TRBV19; CDR3 protein: CASSIEPRQGNTGELFF; CDR3 DNA: TGTGCCAGTAGTATAGAGCCTCGACAGGGGAACACCGGGGAGCTGTTTTTT
D gene: NA; J gene: TRBJ1-3; clone size: NA; V gene: TRBV5-4; CDR3 protein: CASSNQGSGNTIYF; CDR3 DNA: TGTGCCAGCAGCAACCAAGGGAGCGGAAACACCATATATTTT
D gene: TRBD1; J gene: TRBJ1-5; clone size: NA; V gene: TRBV19; CDR3 protein: CASSGQGVGGAQHF; CDR3 DNA: TGTGCCAGTAGCGGACAGGGGGTCGGTGGGGCCCAGCATTTT
D gene: NA; J gene: TRBJ2-5; clone size: NA; V gene: TRBV10-3; CDR3 protein: CAISQEGETQYF; CDR3 DNA: TGTGCCATCAGTCAGGAGGGGGAGACCCAGTACTTC
D gene: TRBD1; J gene: TRBJ1-3; clone size: NA; V gene: TRBV7-9; CDR3 protein: CASSLRVWDRLFGNTIYF; CDR3 DNA: TGTGCCAGCAGCTTAAGGGTGTGGGACAGGCTTTTTGGAAACACCATATATTTT
D gene: TRBD2; J gene: TRBJ2-1; clone size: NA; V gene: TRBV9; CDR3 protein: CASSSQGGGLANEQFF; CDR3 DNA: TGTGCCAGCAGCTCCCAGGGCGGGGGACTAGCGAATGAGCAGTTCTTC
D gene: TRBD1; J gene: TRBJ2-7; clone size: NA; V gene: TRBV7-9; CDR3 protein: CASSSRQGPSYEQYF; CDR3 DNA: TGTGCCAGCAGCTCGAGACAGGGGCCTTCTTACGAGCAGTACTTC
D gene: NA; J gene: TRBJ2-7; clone size: NA; V gene: TRBV27; CDR3 protein: CASNPGAVPSSYEQYF; CDR3 DNA: TGTGCCAGCAACCCTGGGGCCGTCCCTTCCTCCTACGAGCAGTACTTC
D gene: TRBD1; J gene: TRBJ1-5; clone size: once; V gene: TRBV28; CDR3 protein: CASSDRVPNSNQPQHF; CDR3 DNA: TGTGCCAGCAGCGACAGGGTACCTAATAGCAATCAGCCCCAGCATTTT
D gene: NA; J gene: TRBJ1-6; clone size: few; V gene: TRBV7-8; CDR3 protein: CASSLEFAGPYNSPLHF; CDR3 DNA: TGTGCCAGCAGCTTAGAGTTCGCGGGCCCATATAATTCACCCCTCCACTTT
D gene: NA; J gene: TRBJ2-5; clone size: NA; V gene: TRBV7-9; CDR3 protein: CASSPAHRGYQETQYF; CDR3 DNA: TGTGCCAGCAGCCCGGCACATCGGGGGTACCAAGAGACCCAGTACTTC
D gene: NA; J gene: TRBJ1-4; clone size: NA; V gene: TRBV10-1; CDR3 protein: CARPAGINEKLFF; CDR3 DNA: TGCGCCCGCCCCGCAGGAATAAATGAAAAACTGTTTTTT
D gene: NA; J gene: TRBJ1-5; clone size: few; V gene: TRBV6-5; CDR3 protein: CASRDGGSNQPQHF; CDR3 DNA: TGTGCCAGCAGGGACGGGGGTAGCAATCAGCCCCAGCATTTT
D gene: NA; J gene: TRBJ1-2; clone size: NA; V gene: TRBV5-4; CDR3 protein: CASSFPRRGWHGYTF; CDR3 DNA: TGTGCCAGCAGCTTCCCCAGGCGTGGATGGCATGGCTACACCTTC
D gene: TRBD1; J gene: TRBJ2-3; clone size: NA; V gene: TRBV16; CDR3 protein: CASTKGTVVTDTQYF; CDR3 DNA: TGTGCCAGCACCAAAGGGACAGTAGTCACAGATACGCAGTATTTT
D gene: NA; J gene: TRBJ1-5; clone size: NA; V gene: TRBV27; CDR3 protein: CASSLSKGSNQPQHF; CDR3 DNA: TGTGCCAGCAGTTTATCGAAGGGGTCCAATCAGCCCCAGCATTTT
D gene: TRBD2; J gene: TRBJ2-7; clone size: NA; V gene: TRBV11-2; CDR3 protein: CASSKGEHGLDTSYEQYF; CDR3 DNA: TGTGCCAGCAGCAAGGGAGAACATGGACTAGATACCTCCTACGAGCAGTACTTC
D gene: TRBD2; J gene: TRBJ2-1; clone size: once; V gene: TRBV11-2; CDR3 protein: CASSPPPRGGHNEQFF; CDR3 DNA: TGTGCCAGCAGCCCCCCTCCCCGCGGGGGTCACAATGAGCAGTTCTTC
D gene: NA; J gene: TRBJ1-2; clone size: NA; V gene: TRBV18; CDR3 protein: CASSDSLANYGYTF; CDR3 DNA: TGTGCCAGCTCCGACAGCTTAGCTAACTATGGCTACACCTTC
D gene: TRBD2; J gene: TRBJ2-3; clone size: NA; V gene: TRBV10-3; CDR3 protein: CAMRKAGASTDTQYF; CDR3 DNA: TGTGCCATGAGAAAAGCGGGGGCTAGCACAGATACGCAGTATTTT
D gene: TRBD2; J gene: TRBJ2-3; clone size: NA; V gene: TRBV4-2; CDR3 protein: CASSQDVAGGATDTQYF; CDR3 DNA: TGTGCCAGCAGCCAAGATGTGGCGGGGGGTGCGACAGATACGCAGTATTTT
D gene: NA; J gene: TRBJ1-4; clone size: NA; V gene: TRBV6-5; CDR3 protein: CASSALPRTNEKLFF; CDR3 DNA: TGTGCCAGCAGTGCCCTTCCGCGCACTAATGAAAAACTGTTTTTT
D gene: NA; J gene: TRBJ2-5; clone size: NA; V gene: TRBV5-1; CDR3 protein: CASRREATQYF; CDR3 DNA: TGCGCCAGCCGGCGCGAGGCGACCCAGTACTTC
D gene: NA; J gene: TRBJ1-1; clone size: NA; V gene: TRBV4-2; CDR3 protein: CASSQGGQVNTEAFF; CDR3 DNA: TGTGCCAGCAGCCAGGGGGGGCAAGTGAACACTGAAGCTTTCTTT
D gene: NA; J gene: TRBJ1-1; clone size: NA; V gene: TRBV29-1; CDR3 protein: CSVTSGTPHGNTEAFF; CDR3 DNA: TGCAGCGTAACCTCCGGGACACCCCACGGGAACACTGAAGCTTTCTTT
D gene: TRBD1; J gene: TRBJ2-3; clone size: NA; V gene: TRBV19; CDR3 protein: CASSQGAIDTQYF; CDR3 DNA: TGTGCCAGTTCGCAGGGGGCGATAGATACGCAGTATTTT
D gene: TRBD1; J gene: TRBJ2-3; clone size: once; V gene: TRBV6-6; CDR3 protein: CASTPRQGSPDTQYF; CDR3 DNA: TGTGCCAGCACCCCCAGACAGGGGAGTCCAGATACGCAGTATTTT
D gene: TRBD2; J gene: TRBJ2-7; clone size: NA; V gene: TRBV6-1; CDR3 protein: CASGRGDHEQYF; CDR3 DNA: TGTGCCAGCGGACGGGGGGACCACGAGCAGTACTTC
D gene: TRBD1; J gene: TRBJ2-6; clone size: NA; V gene: TRBV6-4; CDR3 protein: CASSNGTGGKSSGANVLTF; CDR3 DNA: TGTGCCAGCTCGAATGGGACAGGGGGCAAGAGCTCTGGGGCCAACGTCCTGACTTTC
D gene: NA; J gene: TRBJ2-7; clone size: NA; V gene: TRBV27; CDR3 protein: CASSGPFYEQYF; CDR3 DNA: TGTGCCAGCAGCGGTCCTTTCTACGAGCAGTACTTC
D gene: TRBD1; J gene: TRBJ2-7; clone size: NA; V gene: TRBV15; CDR3 protein: CATSRDRDSSYEQYF; CDR3 DNA: TGTGCCACCAGCAGAGATAGGGACAGTTCCTACGAGCAGTACTTC
D gene: TRBD2; J gene: TRBJ2-5; clone size: NA; V gene: TRBV27; CDR3 protein: CASSAQLAGSTQETQYF; CDR3 DNA: TGTGCCAGCAGTGCCCAACTAGCGGGGTCTACCCAAGAGACCCAGTACTTC
D gene: NA; J gene: TRBJ1-5; clone size: NA; V gene: TRBV28; CDR3 protein: CASMSGGEANQPQHF; CDR3 DNA: TGTGCCAGCATGAGTGGAGGGGAGGCCAATCAGCCCCAGCATTTT
D gene: NA; J gene: TRBJ1-3; clone size: NA; V gene: TRBV10-1; CDR3 protein: CASSDPYSGNTIYF; CDR3 DNA: TGCGCCAGCAGTGACCCGTACTCTGGAAACACCATATATTTT
D gene: TRBD1; J gene: TRBJ2-1; clone size: NA; V gene: TRBV5-4; CDR3 protein: CASWDRGRDEQFF; CDR3 DNA: TGTGCCAGCTGGGACAGGGGGCGCGATGAGCAGTTCTTC
D gene: TRBD2; J gene: TRBJ2-3; clone size: NA; V gene: TRBV7-2; CDR3 protein: CASSLVAGGLYGTDTQYF; CDR3 DNA: TGTGCCAGCAGCTTAGTCGCGGGGGGTTTATATGGCACAGATACGCAGTATTTT
D gene: NA; J gene: TRBJ1-5; clone size: NA; V gene: TRBV7-2; CDR3 protein: CASSPPGTGIAQPQHF; CDR3 DNA: TGTGCCAGCAGCCCCCCCGGCACAGGGATTGCTCAGCCCCAGCATTTT
D gene: NA; J gene: TRBJ1-2; clone size: once; V gene: TRBV5-1; CDR3 protein: CASGLTGTYGYTF; CDR3 DNA: TGCGCCAGCGGTTTAACAGGGACCTATGGCTACACCTTC
D gene: NA; J gene: TRBJ1-2; clone size: NA; V gene: TRBV10-3; CDR3 protein: CAISRNNRQNYGYTF; CDR3 DNA: TGTGCCATCAGCCGAAACAACCGACAGAACTATGGCTACACCTTC
D gene: TRBD2; J gene: TRBJ2-2; clone size: few; V gene: TRBV14; CDR3 protein: CASSQLSGAYTGELFF; CDR3 DNA: TGTGCCAGCAGCCAATTGAGCGGGGCCTACACCGGGGAGCTGTTTTTT
D gene: TRBD2; J gene: TRBJ2-5; clone size: few; V gene: TRBV7-8; CDR3 protein: CASSLFPRGGQETQYF; CDR3 DNA: TGTGCCAGCAGCTTATTTCCGCGGGGGGGCCAAGAGACCCAGTACTTC
D gene: NA; J gene: TRBJ1-2; clone size: NA; V gene: TRBV15; CDR3 protein: CATSRDRQGYGYTF; CDR3 DNA: TGTGCCACCAGCAGAGATCGCCAGGGCTATGGCTACACCTTC
D gene: TRBD2; J gene: TRBJ2-2; clone size: NA; V gene: TRBV19; CDR3 protein: CASSPKRGDDTGELFF; CDR3 DNA: TGTGCCAGTAGCCCAAAGCGGGGGGACGACACCGGGGAGCTGTTTTTT
D gene: TRBD2; J gene: TRBJ2-1; clone size: NA; V gene: TRBV27; CDR3 protein: CASNTKRTSRGVEQFF; CDR3 DNA: TGTGCCAGCAATACGAAAAGGACTAGTCGAGGGGTAGAGCAGTTCTTC
D gene: TRBD1; J gene: TRBJ1-2; clone size: NA; V gene: TRBV6-5; CDR3 protein: CASSAHRDSNYGYTF; CDR3 DNA: TGTGCCAGCAGTGCTCACCGGGACAGTAACTATGGCTACACCTTC
D gene: TRBD1; J gene: TRBJ1-1; clone size: NA; V gene: TRBV6-4; CDR3 protein: CASSHVHTQGDWTEAFF; CDR3 DNA: TGTGCCAGCAGTCACGTACACACACAGGGGGATTGGACTGAAGCTTTCTTT
D gene: TRBD1; J gene: TRBJ1-6; clone size: NA; V gene: TRBV5-5; CDR3 protein: CASSTGTGGAQANSPLHF; CDR3 DNA: TGTGCCAGCAGCACCGGGACAGGGGGCGCGCAGGCGAATTCACCCCTCCACTTT
D gene: TRBD1; J gene: TRBJ1-6; clone size: NA; V gene: TRBV10-1; CDR3 protein: CASRTTGGRNSPLHF; CDR3 DNA: TGCGCCAGCAGAACCACAGGGGGACGTAATTCACCCCTCCACTTT
D gene: NA; J gene: TRBJ1-2; clone size: NA; V gene: TRBV5-1; CDR3 protein: CASSLGQGTYGYTF; CDR3 DNA: TGCGCCAGCAGCTTGGGGCAGGGGACCTATGGCTACACCTTC
D gene: NA; J gene: TRBJ2-3; clone size: NA; V gene: TRBV6-5; CDR3 protein: CASRNGGSTDTQYF; CDR3 DNA: TGTGCCAGCAGAAACGGGGGTAGCACAGATACGCAGTATTTT
D gene: NA; J gene: TRBJ1-1; clone size: NA; V gene: TRBV28; CDR3 protein: CASSLFTGPLGWNTEAFF; CDR3 DNA: TGTGCCAGCAGTTTATTTACAGGGCCCCTAGGGTGGAACACTGAAGCTTTCTTT
D gene: TRBD2; J gene: TRBJ2-5; clone size: once; V gene: TRBV9; CDR3 protein: CASSPYGGKETQYF; CDR3 DNA: TGTGCCAGCAGCCCCTACGGGGGGAAGGAGACCCAGTACTTC
D gene: NA; J gene: TRBJ1-4; clone size: NA; V gene: TRBV5-1; CDR3 protein: CASSAGTRGAKLFF; CDR3 DNA: TGCGCCAGCAGCGCTGGGACCCGGGGGGCAAAACTGTTTTTT
D gene: TRBD1; J gene: TRBJ2-7; clone size: NA; V gene: TRBV6-1; CDR3 protein: CASCNRGDYEQYF; CDR3 DNA: TGTGCCAGCTGCAACAGGGGCGATTACGAGCAGTACTTC
D gene: TRBD1; J gene: TRBJ2-3; clone size: NA; V gene: TRBV28; CDR3 protein: CASSLSTPGQRTDTQYF; CDR3 DNA: TGTGCCAGCAGTCTAAGTACTCCGGGACAGCGCACAGATACGCAGTATTTT
D gene: NA; J gene: TRBJ2-1; clone size: NA; V gene: TRBV18; CDR3 protein: CASSRYTTSYNEQFF; CDR3 DNA: TGTGCCAGCTCGCGGTATACGACTTCCTACAATGAGCAGTTCTTC